A selection of T cell receptor beta chains follows, all from one sample in a study of cytomegalovirus exposure and HLA in healthy donors. Clones were read by immunoSEQ multiplex PCR, and TCRdb kept only the in-frame ones, dropping some. This table holds some 200,000 clones. The sample comprised PBMCs. The receptors originated from a boy aged 10-17 years in good health and CMV-seronegative. The CDR3 runs from the conserved cysteine through the conserved F or W. The D gene is left open where the match is weak.

CASSKLTGYSPLHF	TGTGCCAGCAGCAAACTGACAGGGTATTCACCCCTCCACTTT	TRBJ1-6	TRBV11-1	TRBD1
CASSRGTLQETQYF	TGTGCCAGCAGCCGCGGGACTCTACAAGAGACCCAGTACTTC	TRBJ2-5	TRBV7-6	-
CASSQDLQVNYNEQFF	TGTGCCAGCAGCCAAGATTTACAGGTTAATTACAATGAGCAGTTCTTC	TRBJ2-1	TRBV4-2	-
CSVVALAPTDRRSDTQYF	TGCAGCGTTGTAGCTTTAGCCCCGACAGACAGACGATCAGATACGCAGTATTTT	TRBJ2-3	TRBV29-1	-
CASSPAGPGETQYF	TGTGCCAGCAGCCCTGCGGGCCCGGGGGAGACCCAGTACTTC	TRBJ2-5	TRBV7-6	-
CASSYQRGLGNEQYF	TGTGCCAGCAGTTACCAGCGGGGATTAGGGAACGAGCAGTACTTC	TRBJ2-7	TRBV6-5	TRBD2
CASSFRGEGALFF	TGTGCCAGCAGCTTCAGAGGCGAAGGGGCACTGTTTTTT	TRBJ1-4	TRBV7-2	-
CASSLDGLAEETQYF	TGTGCCAGCAGCTTGGACGGACTAGCGGAAGAGACCCAGTACTTC	TRBJ2-5	TRBV5-4	TRBD2
CARSLFELDRGFLLFMRWGYTF	TGTGCCAGAAGCTTGTTTGAGTTAGACAGGGGATTCCTCCTCTTTATGCGGTGGGGCTACACCTTC	TRBJ1-2	TRBV5-3	TRBD1
CASSPGQSANEKLFF	TGCGCCAGCAGCCCGGGACAGTCCGCTAATGAAAAACTGTTTTTT	TRBJ1-4	TRBV5-1	TRBD1
CASSNLEEAFF	TGCGCCAGCAGCAACCTTGAGGAAGCTTTCTTT	TRBJ1-1	TRBV5-1	-
CASSLGAGVGEKLFF	TGTGCCAGCAGCTTAGGAGCGGGTGTTGGTGAAAAACTGTTTTTT	TRBJ1-4	TRBV11-1	-
CASSSAGGGNEQFF	TGTGCCAGCAGCTCGGCCGGCGGTGGGAATGAGCAGTTCTTC	TRBJ2-1	TRBV5-5	-
CASSQAARISNTEAFF	TGCGCCAGCAGCCAAGCTGCCAGGATTTCGAACACTGAAGCTTTCTTT	TRBJ1-1	TRBV4-1	-
CASSRSGGDYNEQFF	TGTGCCAGCAGCAGAAGCGGGGGAGACTACAATGAGCAGTTCTTC	TRBJ2-1	TRBV7-6	TRBD2
CARSSTNVNTEAFF	TGTGCCAGAAGCTCCACTAACGTGAACACTGAAGCTTTCTTT	TRBJ1-1	TRBV5-3	-
CASSSPGKTNEKLFF	TGTGCCAGCAGCTCCCCAGGGAAGACGAATGAAAAACTGTTTTTT	TRBJ1-4	TRBV7-9	-
CASSLFRGGVEQFF	TGTGCCAGCAGTTTATTTAGGGGGGGGGTTGAGCAGTTCTTC	TRBJ2-1	TRBV27	-
CASSSRDWGAEAFF	TGCGCCAGCAGCTCCAGGGATTGGGGCGCTGAAGCTTTCTTT	TRBJ1-1	TRBV5-1	-
CASSQNRGSPSYEQYF	TGCGCCAGCAGCCAAAACAGGGGCTCTCCCTCCTACGAGCAGTACTTC	TRBJ2-7	TRBV4-1	TRBD1
CASSLESSRGETQYF	TGTGCCAGCAGCTTAGAATCATCCCGGGGGGAGACCCAGTACTTC	TRBJ2-5	TRBV7-2	-
CASSFDLGAFSTDTQYF	TGTGCCAGCAGCTTTGATCTGGGGGCGTTTTCCACAGATACGCAGTATTTT	TRBJ2-3	TRBV5-6	-
CASSQSSNTEAFF	TGCGCCAGCAGCCAAAGCTCGAACACTGAAGCTTTCTTT	TRBJ1-1	TRBV4-1	-
CSVEGSEGSYEQYF	TGCAGCGTTGAGGGGTCCGAGGGCTCCTACGAGCAGTACTTC	TRBJ2-7	TRBV29-1	-